This T cell receptor beta chain stems from a study of CD8+CD57+ T cells in acquired aplastic anemia. Study details: Recorded DNA amounts for sorted CD4+ and CD8+ cells had an average of approximately 3 ug. Points from the study as a whole: There were over 25 CD8+ CDR3 sequences that occurred in both patients and controls. With respect to CD8+ Simpson's diversity, patients and controls did not differ significantly.

Sequenced patients had shown CD8+CD57+ cell expansion by flow cytometry. The diagnosis in all patients was severe acquired aplastic anemia. Profiles of TCR beta VDJ and CDR3 were generated from a genomic DNA template. TCRdb recomputed calls from the reads with MiXCR, one row per CDR3 protein. Of roughly 200,000 distinct CDR3 sequences listed, approximately 65% are singletons. This CDR3 is 13 amino acids long. V lost 3 bases to trimming and J lost 9 bases, with 12 bases between them. Germline CDR1 is LNHNV and CDR2 is YYDKDF (reference sequence). Comments on this clonotype: Its antigen is not known.

This rearrangement joins TRBV15 to TRBJ2-1, with unresolved D. Specimen: sorted CD4+, CD8+, or CD8+CD57+ T cells (not recorded which) from PBMCs. This TCR was sampled from a human donor with aplastic anemia. In DNA, the CDR3 is TGTGCCACCAGCAGCTTATCGGGCGGTGAGCAGTTCTTC. Translated: CATSSLSGGEQFF. The whole variable domain, remainder taken from reference TRBV15 and TRBJ2-1, is DAMVIQNPRYQVTQFGKPVTLSCSQTLNHNVMYWYQQKSSQAPKLLFHYYDKDFNNEADTPDNFQSRRPNTSFCFLDIRSPGLGDTAMYLCATSSLSGGEQFFGPGTRLTVL.